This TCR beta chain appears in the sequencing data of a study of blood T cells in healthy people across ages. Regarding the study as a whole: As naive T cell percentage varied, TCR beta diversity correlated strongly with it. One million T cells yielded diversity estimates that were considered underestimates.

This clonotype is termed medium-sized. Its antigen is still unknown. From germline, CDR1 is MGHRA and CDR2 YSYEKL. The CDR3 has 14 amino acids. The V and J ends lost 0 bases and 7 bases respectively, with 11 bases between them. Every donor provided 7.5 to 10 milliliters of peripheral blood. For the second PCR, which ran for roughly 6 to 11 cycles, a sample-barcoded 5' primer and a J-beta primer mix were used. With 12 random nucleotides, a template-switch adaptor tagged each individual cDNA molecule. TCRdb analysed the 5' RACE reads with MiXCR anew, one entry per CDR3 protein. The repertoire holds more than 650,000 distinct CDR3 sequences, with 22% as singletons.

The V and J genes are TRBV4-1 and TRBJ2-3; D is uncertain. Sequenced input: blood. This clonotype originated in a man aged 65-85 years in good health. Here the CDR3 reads CASSQETGVYTQYF. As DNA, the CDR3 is TGCGCCAGCAGCCAAGAAACTGGGGTATATACGCAGTATTTT.